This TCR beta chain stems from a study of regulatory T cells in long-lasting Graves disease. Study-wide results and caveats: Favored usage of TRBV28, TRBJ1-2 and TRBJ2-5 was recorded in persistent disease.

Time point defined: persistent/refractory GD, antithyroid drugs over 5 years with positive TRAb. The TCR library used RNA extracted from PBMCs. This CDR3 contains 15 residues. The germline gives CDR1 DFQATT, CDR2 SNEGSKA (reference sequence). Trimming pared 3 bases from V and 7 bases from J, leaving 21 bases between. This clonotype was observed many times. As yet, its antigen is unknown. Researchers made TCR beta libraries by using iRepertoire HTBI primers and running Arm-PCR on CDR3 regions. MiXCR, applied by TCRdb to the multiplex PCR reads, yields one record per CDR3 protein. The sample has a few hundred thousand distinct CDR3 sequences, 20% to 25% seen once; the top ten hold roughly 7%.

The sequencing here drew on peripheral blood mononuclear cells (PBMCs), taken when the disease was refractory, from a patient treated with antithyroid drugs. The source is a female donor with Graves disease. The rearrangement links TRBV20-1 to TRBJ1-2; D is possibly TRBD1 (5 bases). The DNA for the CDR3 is TGCAGTGCTAGTGCCCCGACAGCCCGGCGGGGTGGCTACACCTTC. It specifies CSASAPTARRGGYTF.